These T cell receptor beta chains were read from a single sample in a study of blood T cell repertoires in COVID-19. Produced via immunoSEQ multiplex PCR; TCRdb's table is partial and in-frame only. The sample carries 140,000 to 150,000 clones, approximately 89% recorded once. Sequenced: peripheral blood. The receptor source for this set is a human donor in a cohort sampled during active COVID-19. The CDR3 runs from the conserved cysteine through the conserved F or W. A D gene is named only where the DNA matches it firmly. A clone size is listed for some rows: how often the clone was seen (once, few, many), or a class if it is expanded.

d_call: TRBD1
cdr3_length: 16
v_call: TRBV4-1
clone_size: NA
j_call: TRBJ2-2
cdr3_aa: CASSQAIDRGAGELFF
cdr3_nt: TGCGCCAGCAGCCAAGCCATAGACAGGGGAGCCGGGGAGCTGTTTTTT

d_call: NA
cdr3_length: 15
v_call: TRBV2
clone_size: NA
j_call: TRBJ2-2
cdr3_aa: CASSDLGPNTGELFF
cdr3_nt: TGTGCCAGCAGTGACTTGGGCCCTAACACCGGGGAGCTGTTTTTT

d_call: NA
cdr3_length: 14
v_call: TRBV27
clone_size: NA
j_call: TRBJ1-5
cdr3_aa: CASSPTDSNQPQHF
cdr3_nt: TGTGCCAGCAGTCCAACAGATAGCAATCAGCCCCAGCATTTT

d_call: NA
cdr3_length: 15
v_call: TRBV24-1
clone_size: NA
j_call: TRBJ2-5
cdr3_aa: CATSDGAGLQETQYF
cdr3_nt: TGTGCCACCAGTGATGGGGCAGGCTTACAAGAGACCCAGTACTTC

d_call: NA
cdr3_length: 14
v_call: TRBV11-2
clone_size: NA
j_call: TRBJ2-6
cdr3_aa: CASTGGLGANVLTF
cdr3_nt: TGTGCCAGCACCGGTGGGCTCGGGGCCAACGTCCTGACTTTC

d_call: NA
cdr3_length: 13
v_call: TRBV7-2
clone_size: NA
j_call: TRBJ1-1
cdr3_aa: CASSFGPNTEAFF
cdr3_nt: TGTGCCAGCAGCTTTGGCCCCAACACTGAAGCTTTCTTT

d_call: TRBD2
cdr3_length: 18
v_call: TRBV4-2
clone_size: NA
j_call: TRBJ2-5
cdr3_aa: CASSQGGRKLAAKETQYF
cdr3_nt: TGTGCCAGCAGCCAAGGGGGCAGGAAGCTAGCGGCAAAAGAGACCCAGTACTTC

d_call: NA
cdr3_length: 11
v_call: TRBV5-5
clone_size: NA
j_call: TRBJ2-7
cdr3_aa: CASSLGYEQYF
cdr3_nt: TGTGCCAGCTCGCTCGGGTACGAGCAGTACTTC

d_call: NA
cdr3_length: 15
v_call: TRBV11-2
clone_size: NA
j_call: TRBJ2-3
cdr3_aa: CASSPQGLGADTQYF
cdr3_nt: TGTGCCAGCAGCCCCCAGGGGCTGGGAGCAGATACGCAGTATTTT

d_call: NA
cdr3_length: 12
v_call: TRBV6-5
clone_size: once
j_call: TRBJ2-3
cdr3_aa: CASSFERDTQYF
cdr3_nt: TGTGCCAGCAGTTTCGAGCGAGATACGCAGTATTTT

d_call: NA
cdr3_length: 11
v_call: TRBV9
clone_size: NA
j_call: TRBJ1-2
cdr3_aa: CASSAFFGYTF
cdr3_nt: TGTGCCAGCAGCGCGTTTTTTGGCTACACCTTC

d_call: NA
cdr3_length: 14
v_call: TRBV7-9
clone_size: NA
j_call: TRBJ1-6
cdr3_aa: CASSFGGVNSPLHF
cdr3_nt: TGTGCCAGCAGCTTCGGGGGGGTAAATTCACCCCTCCACTTT

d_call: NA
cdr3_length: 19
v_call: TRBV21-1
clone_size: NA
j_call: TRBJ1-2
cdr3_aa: CASSPHRDRGRESNYGYTF
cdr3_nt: TGTGCCAGCAGCCCCCACCGCGACAGGGGGAGGGAGTCTAACTATGGCTACACCTTC

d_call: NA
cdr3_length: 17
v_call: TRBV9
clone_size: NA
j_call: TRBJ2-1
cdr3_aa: CASSVYLGSEGYNEQFF
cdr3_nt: TGTGCCAGCAGCGTCTATTTAGGGTCGGAGGGGTACAATGAGCAGTTCTTC

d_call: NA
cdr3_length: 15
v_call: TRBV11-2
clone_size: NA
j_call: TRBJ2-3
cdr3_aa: CASSPGVPSTDTQYF
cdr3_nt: TGTGCCAGCAGCCCAGGGGTACCTAGCACAGATACGCAGTATTTT

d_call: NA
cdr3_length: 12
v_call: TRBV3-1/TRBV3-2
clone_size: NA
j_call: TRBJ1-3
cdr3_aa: CASSQPFGTIYF
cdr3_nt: TGTGCCAGCAGCCAACCATTCGGCACCATATATTTT

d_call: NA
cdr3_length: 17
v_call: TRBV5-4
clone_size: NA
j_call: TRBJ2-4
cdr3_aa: CASSAGLTSGAKNIQYF
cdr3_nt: TGTGCCAGCAGCGCAGGACTAACCAGCGGGGCCAAAAACATTCAGTACTTC